This T cell receptor (beta chain) came from a study of blood T cell repertoires in COVID-19. As for the study in general: The samples span acute and convalescent COVID-19 from the United States, Italy and Spain. Nucleic acid was either cDNA or gDNA, and it came from T cells, B-cell-depleted T cells, or PBMCs.

The CDR3 runs to 15 residues. V shed 8 bases and J 4 bases; nucleotides not matched to a gene: 12. Germline CDR1 SGDLS, CDR2 YYNGEE. How the authors handled the data: How many nucleated cells were present was estimated from reference gene primer amplification. The assay was immunoSEQ multiplex PCR, and TCRdb's table has in-frame clones only and misses some. The V and J calls and clone size come from that table; D and trimming were worked out from the DNA. The repertoire holds some 120,000 clones, approximately 83% seen once, with around 6.3% in the top ten. This chain uses TRBV9 with TRBJ2-7, with TRBD2 identical over 10 bases. This receptor was identified in a man at least 80 years old with active or convalescent COVID-19. What was sequenced was peripheral blood. The CDR3 DNA reads TGTGCCAGTTCAACAGCCGGGACTAGCGCTTACGAGCAGTACTTC. Amino acid sequence: CASSTAGTSAYEQYF.